This passage covers 6 T cell receptor beta chains from one sample sequenced in a study of T cell responses to AZD1222 COVID-19 vaccine (dated by TCRdb to the early 2020s). Library preparation used the immunoSEQ multiplex PCR assay. Here the immuneACCESS table is served through TCRdb, limited to in-frame sequences with V and J called. Missing clones are a known gap in these copies; in checked studies unresolved V genes cover under half, and the rest lacks a known reason. For this sample there are just under 80,000 clones; more than 90% appear just once. The biggest ten clones account for 4% to 5.5% of the sample. The time point tag for this specimen amounts to: about 28 days (+/-7) after the second vaccine dose. The sequences come from peripheral blood, collected 28 days after the second AZD1222 dose. The receptors originated from an adult who received the AZD1222 COVID-19 vaccine.

The chain couples TRBV4-2 to TRBJ1-1; tentative D call: TRBD1 (5 bases). The CDR3 spans 15 residues. CDR1 and CDR2 from the germline V gene are LGHNA and YNFKEQ. V lost 0 bases and J 1 base, leaving 9 bases between the germline ends. CDR3 protein: CASSQEAGWNTEAFF. In nucleotides, the CDR3 is TGTGCCAGCAGCCAAGAGGCAGGGTGGAACACTGAAGCTTTCTTT.

The chain links TRBV30 to TRBJ1-2; TRBD1 might be the D (6 bases). The CDR3 extends over 14 amino acids. V was trimmed by 4 bases and J by 4 bases, leaving 16 bases between them. In germline, CDR1 is GTSNPN, CDR2 SVGIG (reference sequence). DNA of the CDR3: TGTGCCTGGAACCGGGGGGGCAAAGTCTATGGCTACACCTTC. It codes for CAWNRGGKVYGYTF.

The chain joins TRBV19 to TRBJ1-2; D uncertain. The CDR3 has 12 amino acids. In germline, CDR1 is LNHDA, CDR2 SQIVND (reference sequence). V lost 5 bases, J lost 6 bases, and 10 bases lay in between. CDR3 sequence (DNA): TGTGCCAGTAGTCCGAGCGCGGATGGCTACACCTTC. Translated, it gives CASSPSADGYTF.

The rearrangement uses TRBV7-2 and TRBJ2-7; the D gene could be TRBD1 or TRBD2 (5 bases each). From germline, CDR1 is SGHTA and CDR2 FQGNSA. The CDR3 has 14 residues. Trimming removed 4 bases at V and 3 bases at J, with 13 bases between. CDR3 nucleotides: TGTGCCAGCAGCTCTACCACTGGGGGCTACGAGCAGTACTTC. Amino acid sequence: CASSSTTGGYEQYF. Together with reference TRBV7-2 and TRBJ2-7, the CDR3 gives the full variable domain: GAGVSQSPSNKVTEKGKDVELRCDPISGHTALYWYRQSLGQGLEFLIYFQGNSAPDKSGLPSDRFSAERTGGSVSTLTIQRTQQEDSAVYLCASSSTTGGYEQYFGPGTRLTVT.

This chain links TRBV7-6 with TRBJ2-1; either TRBD1 or TRBD2 may fit D (6 bases each). Germline V gene lookup returns CDR1 SGHVS and CDR2 FNYEAQ. Between the trimmed V and J ends, which lost 4 bases and 6 bases, there was a span of 19 bases. This CDR3 region has 16 residues. The CDR3 nucleotides read TGTGCCAGCAGCTCATACGGGGGCGGCGGCGGCAATGAGCAGTTCTTC. This gives the protein CASSSYGGGGGNEQFF.

The V call is TRBV12-5, the J call TRBJ1-1; unclear D gene. This CDR3 contains 12 residues. Germline V gene data show CDR1 as LGHNT and CDR2 as FRNRAP. V was cut by 3 bases and J by 6 bases, with 8 bases left in between. Here the CDR3 reads CASGLNPPEAFF. CDR3 coding DNA: TGTGCTAGTGGTTTAAACCCCCCTGAAGCTTTCTTT.